Listed below are T cell receptor beta chains from one sample, sequenced in a study of identical twins. TCRdb re-analysed the 5' RACE reads in MiXCR, keeping a single row per CDR3 protein. The sample lists 640,000 or so distinct CDR3 sequences, over 5% occurring once. The sequencing sample was made of naive T cells sorted from blood. These receptor sequences come from a man aged 18-30 years in good health. CDR3s include the opening cysteine and the closing phenylalanine or tryptophan. The D gene is left open where the match is weak. Where a row states a size, it is once, few, many or the class of an expanded clone; other rows omit it.

few | - | TRBJ1-5 | TRBV6-1 | CASASLLFNQPQHF | TGTGCCAGCGCCTCACTTTTATTCAATCAGCCCCAGCATTTT
- | - | TRBJ1-5 | TRBV7-9 | CASGAANQPQHF | TGTGCCAGCGGGGCCGCCAATCAGCCCCAGCATTTT
many | TRBD2 | TRBJ2-3 | TRBV12-3/TRBV12-4 | CAIKRGNTDTQYF | TGTGCCATCAAGCGGGGTAACACAGATACGCAGTATTTT
many | TRBD2 | TRBJ2-1 | TRBV11-1 | CASSLVESLAGRHNEQFF | TGTGCCAGCAGCTTAGTAGAGTCCCTAGCGGGGAGACACAATGAGCAGTTCTTC
few | - | TRBJ2-1 | TRBV24-1 | CATSGRDSEGNEQFF | TGTGCCACCAGTGGCCGGGACTCGGAGGGCAATGAGCAGTTCTTC
- | TRBD2 | TRBJ2-5 | TRBV7-2 | CASSLAFTSGWETQYF | TGTGCCAGCAGCCTGGCGTTCACTAGCGGATGGGAGACCCAGTACTTC
few | - | TRBJ2-1 | TRBV7-9 | CASSPRSGNEQFF | TGTGCCAGCAGCCCGAGGAGTGGTAATGAGCAGTTCTTC
many | TRBD1 | TRBJ1-1 | TRBV3-1 | CASSQVLGGSGGTEAFF | TGTGCCAGCAGCCAAGTCCTAGGGGGGTCAGGGGGCACTGAAGCTTTCTTT
many | TRBD1 | TRBJ2-3 | TRBV5-5 | CASSSRQGNTQYF | TGTGCCAGCAGCTCCCGACAGGGTAATACGCAGTATTTT
- | TRBD1 | TRBJ2-1 | TRBV6-2/TRBV6-3 | CASRRRQGRNEQFF | TGTGCCAGCAGACGACGACAGGGTCGCAATGAGCAGTTCTTC
few | TRBD2 | TRBJ2-2 | TRBV12-3/TRBV12-4 | CASSFGTSGSGELFF | TGTGCCAGCAGTTTCGGGACTAGTGGATCCGGGGAGCTGTTTTTT
- | - | TRBJ2-3 | TRBV7-2 | CASSPNTETQYF | TGTGCCAGCAGCCCTAATACAGAAACGCAGTATTTT
few | - | TRBJ2-2 | TRBV9 | CASRSLGGTGELFF | TGTGCCAGCAGATCTTTGGGCGGCACCGGGGAGCTGTTTTTT
many | - | TRBJ2-3 | TRBV5-1 | CASSILSGNTDTQYF | TGCGCCAGCAGCATACTTAGCGGAAACACAGATACGCAGTATTTT
- | - | TRBJ2-2 | TRBV29-1 | CSARTGGDGELFF | TGCAGCGCCCGCACAGGGGGGGACGGGGAGCTGTTTTTT
- | - | TRBJ2-7 | TRBV21-1 | CASSPAGLEFEREYSYEQYF | TGTGCCAGCAGCCCCGCTGGACTGGAGTTCGAGCGGGAGTACTCCTACGAGCAGTACTTC